This passage covers 20 T cell receptor beta chains from one sample sequenced in a study of human T cells and chemical hapten exposure. As to time point: pre-sensitization, week 0. The treatment: therapeutic diphenylcyclopropenone sensitization with weekly scalp DPC. Using its own MiXCR run on the RACE reads, TCRdb lists one record per CDR3 protein. Here the sample spans more than 85,000 distinct CDR3 sequences, 7.5% to 9.5% being singletons. The sample was whole blood, taken in connection with sensitization to the hapten diphenylcyclopropenone (DPC). The receptors stem from a man aged 35-49 years with alopecia areata. Some clones in this sample may be carry-over from other donors' samples.

This chain joins TRBV5-6 and TRBJ1-2; D gene ambiguous. Trimming took off 3 bases at V and 1 base at J, with 10 bases between the two ends. The germline gives CDR1 SGHDT, CDR2 YYEEEE. The CDR3 is 14 residues long. CDR3 in amino acids: CASSSTKINYGYTF. CDR3 bases: TGTGCCAGCAGCTCCACTAAAATTAACTATGGCTACACCTTC.

This clonotype showed up many times. The CDR3 reads CSVEGGGHNYGYTF. The DNA of the CDR3 is TGCAGCGTTGAAGGGGGGGGCCATAACTATGGCTACACCTTC. The rearrangement joins TRBV29-1 to TRBJ1-2; a weak D match, TRBD1 (6 bases). Per germline, CDR1 SQVTM and CDR2 ANQGSEA. Trimming shortened V by 1 base and J by 1 base, and 10 bases separated the two germline ends. CDR3 length: 14 residues.

This clonotype was recorded only once. A much larger clonotype is one base distant, so this may be a read error. The chain is built from TRBV9 and TRBJ2-5; 10 bases match TRBD2. There are 17 residues in the CDR3. Germline CDR1 reads SGDLS; CDR2 reads YYNGEE. CDR3 loop: CVSSVVGTSGVQETQYF. In DNA form, the CDR3 reads TGTGTCAGCAGCGTAGTTGGAACTAGCGGGGTTCAGGAGACCCAGTACTTC.

This clonotype has a handful of counts. The chain links TRBV12-3 or TRBV12-4 to TRBJ2-5; 7 nucleotides line up with TRBD2. V gave up 0 bases and J gave up 0 bases; unmatched junction bases: 4. CDR3 length equals 16 residues. For the CDR3, the DNA is TGTGCCAGCAGTTTAGCGCAGGGAGGGTACCAAGAGACCCAGTACTTC. Protein: CASSLAQGGYQETQYF.

This clonotype was recorded a few times. V and J are TRBV6-2 or TRBV6-3 and TRBJ2-1; D is uncertain. CDR1 and CDR2 (germline): MNHEY, SVGEGT. The CDR3 is made up of 12 amino acids. V lost 8 bases, J lost 5 bases, and 10 bases lay in between. The CDR3 nucleotides read TGTGCCAGCTCCGGTGCTCACAATGAGCAGTTCTTC. Protein product: CASSGAHNEQFF.

The V and J genes are TRBV6-2 or TRBV6-3 and TRBJ1-2, with D perhaps TRBD1 (5 bases). Trimming took 2 bases from V and 5 from J, leaving 12 bases between them. Germline V gives CDR1 MNHEY, CDR2 SVGEGT. The CDR3 sequence is 14 residues long. CDR3 nucleotide sequence: TGTGCCAGCAGTTACGCTGGCAGGGCTTATGGCTACACCTTC. Its translation is CASSYAGRAYGYTF.

The rearrangement uses TRBV29-1 and TRBJ1-1, with a tentative D call TRBD1 (5 bases). V was pared by 6 bases and J by 1 base, with 12 bases between. The germline V gene has CDR1 SQVTM and CDR2 ANQGSEA. This CDR3 comprises 13 residues. In DNA, the CDR3 is TGCAGCGTGGAACAGGCCCCGAACACTGAAGCTTTCTTT. It codes for CSVEQAPNTEAFF.

V gene TRBV7-2 combines with J gene TRBJ2-1; 8 bases line up with TRBD2. V was pared by 3 bases and J by 0 bases, with 4 bases of the junction left unmatched. This CDR3 is built from 16 residues. Germline loops: CDR1 SGHTA, CDR2 FQGNSA. CDR3 in amino acids: CASSFPGLDSYNEQFF. The CDR3 nucleotides are TGTGCCAGCAGCTTTCCGGGACTAGACTCCTACAATGAGCAGTTCTTC.

V usage is TRBV4-2 and J usage is TRBJ2-5, with TRBD1 matching 7 bases. The CDR3 extends over 15 amino acids. Germline lookup yields CDR1 LGHNA and CDR2 YNFKEQ. Unmatched junction bases numbered 6, after V lost 4 bases and J lost 1 base. CDR3 bases: TGTGCCAGCAGCCGCAGGACAGGCCTCCAAGAGACCCAGTACTTC. Protein product: CASSRRTGLQETQYF.

This chain uses TRBV18 with TRBJ1-1; weak D call: TRBD1 (6 bases). Trimming stripped 4 bases from V and 5 bases from J, with 17 bases between. This CDR3 region has 15 residues. Germline V gene lookup returns CDR1 KGHSH and CDR2 LQKENI. CDR3 residues: CASSRGKEGVTEAFF. In DNA form, the CDR3 reads TGTGCCAGCTCACGCGGCAAGGAGGGGGTTACTGAAGCTTTCTTT.

The sample holds many counts of this clonotype. This chain connects TRBV6-2 or TRBV6-3 to TRBJ1-5, with a tentative D call TRBD1 (5 bases). The CDR3 spans 17 residues. Germline CDR1 is MNHEY and CDR2 is SVGEGT. Trimming removed 3 bases from V and 0 bases from J, with 15 bases in between. The CDR3 nucleotides are TGTGCCAGCAGTTATGAGGGAGGGGCGATTAGCAATCAGCCCCAGCATTTT. It translates to CASSYEGGAISNQPQHF.

This clonotype was observed many times. V gene TRBV5-6 combines with J gene TRBJ1-1; maybe TRBD1 (5 bases). V shed 5 bases and J shed 6 bases, with 17 bases lying between them. The CDR3 has 14 residues. The germline CDR1 and CDR2 sequences are SGHDT and YYEEEE. The CDR3 protein is CASRGRSWGSEAFF. Here the CDR3 DNA reads TGTGCCAGCAGGGGAAGGAGTTGGGGGTCTGAAGCTTTCTTT.

The chain links TRBV7-9 to TRBJ1-3; TRBD1 might be the D (5 bases). Germline-derived CDR1 and CDR2 are SEHNR and FQNEAQ (reference sequence). This CDR3 spans 12 amino acids. With 4 bases removed from V and 5 bases from J, the gap between germline ends came to 6 bases. The DNA of the CDR3 is TGTGCCAGCAGCTCGGACAGAAACACCATATATTTT. Its translation: CASSSDRNTIYF.

At least ten counts were recorded for this clonotype. V usage is TRBV30 and J usage is TRBJ1-6, with 8 bases matching TRBD1. Per the germline V gene, CDR1 is GTSNPN and CDR2 is SVGIG (reference sequence). The trim removed 0 bases at V and 3 bases at J, leaving 4 bases unmatched. The CDR3 is made up of 16 amino acids. CDR3 nucleotides: TGTGCCTGGAGTGTACGTGACAGGGGCTATAATTCACCCCTCCACTTT. Encoded protein: CAWSVRDRGYNSPLHF.

The chain recombines TRBV6-4 with TRBJ2-3, with 11 bases identical to TRBD2. The CDR3 is made up of 16 amino acids. J gave up 6 bases and V 5 bases, and 10 bases lay outside the gene matches. Germline V gene lookup returns CDR1 MRHNA and CDR2 SNTAGT. CDR3 in DNA: TGTGCCAGCAGTTCCCTACTAGCGGGGGTTCGGGATACGCAGTATTTT. Residues: CASSSLLAGVRDTQYF.

This clonotype was counted many times. The V call is TRBV6-1, the J call TRBJ1-5; 8 bases match TRBD1. The germline gives CDR1 MNHNS, CDR2 SASEGT. J gave up 5 bases and V 4 bases, and 7 bases lay outside the gene matches. The CDR3 is 15 amino acids. Here the CDR3 DNA reads TGTGCCAGCAGTGTCGACAGGGGTTTACATCAGCCCCAGCATTTT. This gives the protein CASSVDRGLHQPQHF.

In its sample, this clonotype was seen once. The chain recombines TRBV7-2 with TRBJ1-2; no reliable D call. V lost 1 base to trimming and J lost 6 bases, with 15 bases between them. The V gene's germline CDR1 is SGHTA and CDR2 FQGNSA. The CDR3 is 15 residues long. CDR3 bases: TGTGCCAGCAGCTTAGTCGCACAGACCGGGAATGGCTACACCTTC. Translation: CASSLVAQTGNGYTF. Full variable domain (missing parts from reference TRBV7-2 and TRBJ1-2): GAGVSQSPSNKVTEKGKDVELRCDPISGHTALYWYRQSLGQGLEFLIYFQGNSAPDKSGLPSDRFSAERTGGSVSTLTIQRTQQEDSAVYLCASSLVAQTGNGYTFGSGTRLTVV.

This clonotype appeared many times. For the CDR3, the DNA is TGTGCCAGCAGTTCCCTGCGGGAGGACACAGATACGCAGTATTTT. Encoded protein: CASSSLREDTDTQYF. This chain links TRBV11-2 with TRBJ2-3; TRBD2 matches at 8 bases. The CDR3 covers 15 residues. CDR1 is SGHAT, CDR2 FQNNGV, per germline. J lost 2 bases, V lost 6 bases, and 7 bases had no gene match.

The chain has TRBV12-3 or TRBV12-4 and TRBJ2-6; D not certain. V was pared by 4 bases and J by 4 bases, with 14 bases between. This CDR3 contains 16 residues. In DNA, the CDR3 is TGTGCCAGCAGTTCCAGGCTTCCCCGAGGGGCCAACGTCCTGACTTTC. It is translated as CASSSRLPRGANVLTF.

This clonotype was counted at least ten times. J is TRBJ1-1 and V is TRBV29-1; TRBD1 aligns across 7 bases. Per germline, CDR1 SQVTM and CDR2 ANQGSEA. After removal of 1 base from V and 7 bases from J, the junction contained 3 bases not matched to a gene. This CDR3 contains 12 residues. The CDR3 loop is CSVEGGGGEAFF. The CDR3 bases are TGCAGCGTTGAAGGAGGGGGCGGTGAAGCTTTCTTT.